The 23 T cell receptor beta chains in this list originate from one sample, sequenced in a study of cytomegalovirus exposure and HLA in healthy donors. PCR was performed using 60 Vbeta and 13 Jbeta primers. Sequenced by immunoSEQ multiplex PCR; TCRdb stores in-frame clones only, minus some. This table holds about 140,000 clones, 70% to 80% found once. Sequences were obtained from PBMCs. The receptors were gathered from a woman in her fifties or sixties in good health and CMV-seropositive.

The J gene is TRBJ2-2, the V gene TRBV4-2; TRBD2 aligns across 10 bases. This CDR3 is built from 17 residues. The germline gives CDR1 LGHNA, CDR2 YNFKEQ. The junction had 9 bases not matched to a gene; V was cut back by 4 bases and J by 4 bases. The chain's CDR3 is CASSRLTSGDGTGELFF. The DNA of the CDR3 is TGTGCCAGCAGCCGCCTCACTAGCGGGGATGGCACCGGGGAGCTGTTTTTT.

The chain combines TRBV9 with TRBJ2-1, with TRBD2 as a possible D gene (6 bases). The CDR3 loop spans 15 amino acids. V was cut by 3 bases and J by 8 bases, with 18 bases left in between. Germline V gives CDR1 SGDLS, CDR2 YYNGEE. The CDR3 coding sequence is TGTGCCAGCAGCGCATACGGGGGTGTCGGAGATGAGCAGTTCTTC. The encoded protein is CASSAYGGVGDEQFF.

The CDR3 DNA reads TGTGCCAGCAGGGGCGGTGGGGGGTCCGAGACCCAGTACTTC. Translated, it gives CASRGGGGSETQYF. The chain employs TRBV5-6 and TRBJ2-5; D possibly corresponds to TRBD2 (6 bases). Germline V gene sequence: CDR1 SGHDT, CDR2 YYEEEE. The CDR3 spans 14 residues. V gave up 5 bases and J gave up 5 bases, with 16 bases separating them.

This clone was counted once. The chain combines TRBV30 with TRBJ2-6, with TRBD1 matching over 8 bases. Germline-derived CDR1 and CDR2 are GTSNPN and SVGIG (reference sequence). V shed 3 bases, J shed 2 bases, and the junction held 6 bases outside the gene matches. This CDR3 has 16 amino acids. The CDR3 sequence: CAWRRQGPAGANVLTF. In DNA, the CDR3 is TGTGCCTGGAGACGACAGGGGCCCGCTGGGGCCAACGTCCTGACTTTC. The whole variable domain, remainder taken from reference TRBV30 and TRBJ2-6, is SQTIHQWPATLVQPVGSPLSLECTVEGTSNPNLYWYRQAAGRGLQLLFYSVGIGQISSEVPQNLSASRPQDRQFILSSKKLLLSDSGFYLCAWRRQGPAGANVLTFGAGSRLTVL.

The rearrangement joins TRBV29-1 to TRBJ2-7; 13 bases map to TRBD2. This CDR3 is 13 amino acids long. Germline loops: CDR1 SQVTM, CDR2 ANQGSEA. After removal of 4 bases from V and 6 bases from J, the junction contained 3 bases not matched to a gene. CDR3 in DNA: TGCAGCGTTGCGGGACTAGCGGGGCGCGAGCAGTACTTC. This encodes CSVAGLAGREQYF.

The V gene is TRBV9, the J gene TRBJ2-5; TRBD1 matches at 7 bases. CDR1 is SGDLS, CDR2 YYNGEE, per germline. CDR3 length: 15 residues. J gave up 5 bases and V 3 bases, and 10 bases lay outside the gene matches. CDR3 nucleotide sequence: TGTGCCAGCAGCGGACACCTCAGGGGGTACGAGACCCAGTACTTC. This translates into CASSGHLRGYETQYF.

This clone has a handful of counts. The chain uses TRBV25-1 and TRBJ1-4; D gene uncertain. From germline, CDR1 is MGHDK and CDR2 SYGVNS. CDR3 length: 12 residues. V lost 7 bases and J lost 8, with 11 bases in between. CDR3 sequence (DNA): TGTGCCAGCAACGACGGGAACGAAAAACTGTTTTTT. This encodes CASNDGNEKLFF.

This rearrangement joins TRBV4-3 to TRBJ1-6; D gene uncertain. The CDR3 loop spans 15 amino acids. Germline V gene sequence: CDR1 LGHNA, CDR2 YSLEER. V was pared by 4 bases and J by 1 base, with 8 bases between. The CDR3: CASSPALSYNSPLHF. DNA for the CDR3: TGCGCCAGCAGCCCCGCGTTATCCTATAATTCACCCCTCCACTTT.

The chain couples TRBV5-5 to TRBJ1-4; D not certain. Germline V lookup: CDR1 SGHKS, CDR2 YYEKEE (reference sequence). V shed 1 base and J shed 0 bases, with 4 bases lying between them. The CDR3 has 14 residues. CDR3 protein: CASSLTATNEKLFF. Here the CDR3 DNA reads TGTGCCAGCAGCTTGACAGCAACTAATGAAAAACTGTTTTTT.

The V and J genes are TRBV2 and TRBJ1-4, with 7 bases identical to TRBD1. The germline gives CDR1 SNHLY, CDR2 FYNNEI. V lost 6 bases, J lost 8 bases, and 9 bases stayed unmatched. The CDR3 sequence is 14 residues long. CDR3 in DNA: TGTGCCAGCAGACGTGACAGGGAAAGCGAAAAACTGTTTTTT. It encodes CASRRDRESEKLFF.

The rearrangement links TRBV9 to TRBJ2-3; 13 nucleotides line up with TRBD2. The J segment lost 4 bases and the V segment lost 7 bases, leaving 3 bases of the junction unmatched. Germline V gene sequence: CDR1 SGDLS, CDR2 YYNGEE. CDR3 length equals 14 residues. The CDR3 DNA follows: TGTGCCAGCGCAACTAGCGGGGGGGCAGATACGCAGTATTTT. Translation: CASATSGGADTQYF.

This clone appeared a single time. The CDR3 loop is CASSRGRETQYF. Written as DNA, the CDR3 is TGTGCCAGCAGCCGGGGGCGGGAGACCCAGTACTTC. The chain employs TRBV14 and TRBJ2-5, with D possibly being TRBD1 (6 bases). This CDR3 has 12 residues. V was trimmed by 4 bases and J by 5 bases, leaving 8 bases between them. The germline V gene has CDR1 SGHDN and CDR2 FVKESK.

The gene calls are TRBV7-2 and TRBJ1-5, with a weak D call TRBD1 (6 bases). The germline V and J ends were trimmed by 5 bases and 7 bases, with 18 bases remaining between them. There are 15 residues in the CDR3. The germline V gene encodes CDR1 SGHTA and CDR2 FQGNSA. The CDR3 sequence is CASSPEQGLGQPQHF. The CDR3 coding sequence is TGTGCCAGCAGCCCAGAGCAGGGGCTGGGGCAGCCCCAGCATTTT.

V is TRBV29-1 and J is TRBJ1-2, with D possibly matching TRBD1 (5 bases). Germline V CDR1 and CDR2: SQVTM, ANQGSEA. V was clipped by 3 bases and J by 4 bases, with 18 bases between them. The CDR3 is made up of 15 amino acids. CDR3 residues: CSVDGVAGNIYGYTF. The CDR3 bases are TGCAGCGTTGATGGGGTTGCAGGGAACATCTATGGCTACACCTTC.

The J gene is TRBJ1-2, the V gene TRBV6-1; 7 bases match TRBD1. CDR3 length: 14 amino acids. Trimming cost V 6 bases and J 4 bases; bases outside gene matches: 8. Germline loops: CDR1 MNHNS, CDR2 SASEGT. The CDR3 loop is CASRGGQILYGYTF. The DNA for the CDR3 is TGTGCCAGCAGGGGGGGACAGATCCTCTATGGCTACACCTTC.

This chain joins TRBV19 and TRBJ2-3, with 9 positions matching TRBD1. This CDR3 spans 15 amino acids. Trimming at V came to 5 bases and at J to 2 bases, leaving 5 bases not matched to a gene. Germline V gene sequence: CDR1 LNHDA, CDR2 SQIVND (reference sequence). CDR3 sequence (DNA): TGTGCCAGTAGTGAGACAGGGGGATACACAGATACGCAGTATTTT. Its translation is CASSETGGYTDTQYF.

The rearrangement uses TRBV13 and TRBJ1-6; 7 nucleotides line up with TRBD1. The CDR3 length is 17 residues. CDR1 and CDR2 from the germline V gene are PRHDT and FYEKMQ (reference sequence). Losses at the gene ends were 6 bases for V and 8 bases for J; bases not matched to a gene: 16. The CDR3 region is CASSPVLITGDHSPLHF. The DNA of the CDR3 is TGTGCCAGCAGTCCCGTCCTCATTACAGGGGATCATTCACCCCTCCACTTT.

V usage is TRBV11-2 and J usage is TRBJ2-2, with D unclear. CDR1 is SGHAT and CDR2 is FQNNGV in the germline V gene. V gave up 4 bases and J gave up 5 bases, with 2 bases separating them. CDR3 size: 11 residues. In DNA form, the CDR3 reads TGTGCCAGCAGCTCGACCGGGGAGCTGTTTTTT. It translates to CASSSTGELFF.

V usage is TRBV5-5 and J usage is TRBJ1-6; TRBD1 agrees at 10 bases. The CDR3 loop spans 17 amino acids. V lost 3 bases and J lost 6; bases outside the gene matches: 9. CDR1 and CDR2 (germline): SGHKS, YYEKEE (reference sequence). CDR3 in DNA: TGTGCCAGCAGCTCAACACCCCGGGACAGGGGTAATTCACCCCTCCACTTT. Its translation: CASSSTPRDRGNSPLHF.

The J gene is TRBJ1-2, the V gene TRBV5-3; no clear D. TRBV5-3 is an ORF, and what it does is uncertain. The CDR3 is made up of 13 amino acids. Between the trimmed V and J ends, which lost 5 bases and 6 bases, there was a span of 14 bases. This CDR3 is CARRLGHQDGYTF. CDR3 sequence (DNA): TGTGCCAGAAGACTGGGCCACCAGGATGGCTACACCTTC.

This clone occurred once. The V call is TRBV30, the J call TRBJ1-1; TRBD1 might be the D (5 bases). V shed 3 bases and J shed 2 bases, with 10 bases lying between them. The CDR3 runs 13 residues. In germline, CDR1 is GTSNPN, CDR2 SVGIG (reference sequence). This CDR3 reads CAWSYRKNTEAFF. CDR3 nucleotide sequence: TGTGCCTGGAGCTACAGGAAAAACACTGAAGCTTTCTTT.

A few counts support this clone. The chain is built from TRBV18 and TRBJ1-1, with 9 bases fitting TRBD1. The CDR3 extends over 16 amino acids. CDR1 and CDR2 from the germline V gene are KGHSH and LQKENI. V lost 3 bases and J lost 4; bases outside the gene matches: 9. CDR3 bases: TGTGCCAGCTCACCGACAGGGGGGGGTTTGGGCACTGAAGCTTTCTTT. This gives the protein CASSPTGGGLGTEAFF.

The chain combines TRBV28 with TRBJ2-7, with 7 bases aligning to TRBD1. Trimming at V came to 2 bases and at J to 3 bases, leaving 10 bases not matched to a gene. Germline loops: CDR1 MDHEN, CDR2 SYDVKM. CDR3 length equals 16 residues. CDR3 coding DNA: TGTGCCAGCAGTTTACCCGGAGGACAGGCCATCTACGAGCAGTACTTC. Translated: CASSLPGGQAIYEQYF.